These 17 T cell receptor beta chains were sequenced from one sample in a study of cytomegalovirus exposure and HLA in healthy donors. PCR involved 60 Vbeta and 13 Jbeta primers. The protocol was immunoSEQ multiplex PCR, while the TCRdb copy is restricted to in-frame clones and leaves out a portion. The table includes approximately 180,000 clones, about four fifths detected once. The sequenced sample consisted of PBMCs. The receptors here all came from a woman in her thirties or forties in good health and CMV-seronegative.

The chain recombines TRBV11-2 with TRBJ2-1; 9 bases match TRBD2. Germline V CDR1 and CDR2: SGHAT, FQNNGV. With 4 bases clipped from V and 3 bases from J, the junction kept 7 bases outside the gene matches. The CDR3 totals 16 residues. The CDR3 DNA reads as TGTGCCAGCAGCTCACCTAGCGGGATTAGCTACAATGAGCAGTTCTTC. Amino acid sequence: CASSSPSGISYNEQFF.

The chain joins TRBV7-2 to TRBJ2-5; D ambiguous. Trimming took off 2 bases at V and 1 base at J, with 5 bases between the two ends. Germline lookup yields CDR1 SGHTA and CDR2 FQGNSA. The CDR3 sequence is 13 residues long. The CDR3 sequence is CASSLLVQETQYF. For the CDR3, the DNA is TGTGCCAGCAGCTTACTAGTCCAAGAGACCCAGTACTTC. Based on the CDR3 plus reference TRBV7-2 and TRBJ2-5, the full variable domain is GAGVSQSPSNKVTEKGKDVELRCDPISGHTALYWYRQSLGQGLEFLIYFQGNSAPDKSGLPSDRFSAERTGGSVSTLTIQRTQQEDSAVYLCASSLLVQETQYFGPGTRLLVL.

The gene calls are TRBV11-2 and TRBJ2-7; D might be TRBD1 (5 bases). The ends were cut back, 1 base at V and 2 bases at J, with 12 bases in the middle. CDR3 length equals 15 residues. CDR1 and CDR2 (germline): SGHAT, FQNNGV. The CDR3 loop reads CASSLGPYRPYEQYF. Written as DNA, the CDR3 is TGTGCCAGCAGCTTAGGGCCCTACAGGCCCTACGAGCAGTACTTC.

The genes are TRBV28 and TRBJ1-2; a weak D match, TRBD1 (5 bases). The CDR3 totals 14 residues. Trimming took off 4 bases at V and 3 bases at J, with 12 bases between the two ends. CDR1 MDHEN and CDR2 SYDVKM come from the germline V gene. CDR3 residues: CASSSGDSYYGYTF. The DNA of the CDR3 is TGTGCCAGCAGTTCTGGAGACAGCTACTATGGCTACACCTTC.

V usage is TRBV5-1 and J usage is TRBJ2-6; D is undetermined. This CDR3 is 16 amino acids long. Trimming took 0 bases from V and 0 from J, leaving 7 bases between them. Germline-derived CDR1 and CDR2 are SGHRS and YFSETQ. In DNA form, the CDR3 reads TGCGCCAGCAGCTTGGGAAGGAGCTCTGGGGCCAACGTCCTGACTTTC. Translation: CASSLGRSSGANVLTF.

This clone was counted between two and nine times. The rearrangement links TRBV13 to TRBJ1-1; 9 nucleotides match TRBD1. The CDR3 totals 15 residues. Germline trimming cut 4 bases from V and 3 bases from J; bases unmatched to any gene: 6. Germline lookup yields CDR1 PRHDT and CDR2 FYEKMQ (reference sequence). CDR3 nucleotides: TGTGCCAGCAGCTCGACGGGACAGGGCGACACTGAAGCTTTCTTT. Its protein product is CASSSTGQGDTEAFF. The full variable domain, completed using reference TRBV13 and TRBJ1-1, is AAGVIQSPRHLIKEKRETATLKCYPIPRHDTVYWYQQGPGQDPQFLISFYEKMQSDKGSIPDRFSAQQFSDYHSELNMSSLELGDSALYFCASSSTGQGDTEAFFGQGTRLTVV.

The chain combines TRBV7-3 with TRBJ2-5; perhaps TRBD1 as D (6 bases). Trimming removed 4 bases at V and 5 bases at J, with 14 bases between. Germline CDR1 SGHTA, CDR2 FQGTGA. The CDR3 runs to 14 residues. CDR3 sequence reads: CASSWMGAQETQYF. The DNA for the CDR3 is TGTGCCAGCAGCTGGATGGGGGCCCAGGAGACCCAGTACTTC. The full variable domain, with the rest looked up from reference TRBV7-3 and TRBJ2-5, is GAGVSQTPSNKVTEKGKYVELRCDPISGHTALYWYRQSLGQGPEFLIYFQGTGAADDSGLPNDRFFAVRPEGSVSTLKIQRTERGDSAVYLCASSWMGAQETQYFGPGTRLLVL.

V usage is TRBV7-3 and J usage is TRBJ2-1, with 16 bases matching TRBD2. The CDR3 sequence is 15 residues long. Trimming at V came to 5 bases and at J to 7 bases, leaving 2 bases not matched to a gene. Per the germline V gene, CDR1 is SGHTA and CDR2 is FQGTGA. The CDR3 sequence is CASSPGLAGGNEQFF. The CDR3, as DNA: TGTGCCAGCAGCCCGGGACTAGCGGGAGGGAATGAGCAGTTCTTC.

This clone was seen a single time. The CDR3 sequence: CASSLGSDRGGAGELFF. The CDR3 coding sequence is TGTGCCAGCAGCTTAGGGTCGGACAGGGGAGGCGCCGGGGAGCTGTTTTTT. J is TRBJ2-2 and V is TRBV7-2; 9 bases agree with TRBD1. Unmatched junction bases numbered 9, after V lost 1 base and J lost 6 bases. CDR3 size: 17 residues. CDR1 and CDR2 (germline): SGHTA, FQGNSA. Full variable domain (missing parts from reference TRBV7-2 and TRBJ2-2): GAGVSQSPSNKVTEKGKDVELRCDPISGHTALYWYRQSLGQGLEFLIYFQGNSAPDKSGLPSDRFSAERTGGSVSTLTIQRTQQEDSAVYLCASSLGSDRGGAGELFFGEGSRLTVL.

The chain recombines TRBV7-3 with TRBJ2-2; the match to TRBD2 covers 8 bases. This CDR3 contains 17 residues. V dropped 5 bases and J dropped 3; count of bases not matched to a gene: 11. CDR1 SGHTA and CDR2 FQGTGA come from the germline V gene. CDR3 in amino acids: CASSPLGLVAHTGELFF. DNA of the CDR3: TGTGCCAGCAGCCCACTGGGACTAGTCGCACACACCGGGGAGCTGTTTTTT.

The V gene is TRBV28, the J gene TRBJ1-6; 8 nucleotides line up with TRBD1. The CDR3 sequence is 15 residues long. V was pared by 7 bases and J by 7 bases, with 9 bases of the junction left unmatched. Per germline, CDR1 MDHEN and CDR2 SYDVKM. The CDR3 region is CASIGWDRRNSPLHF. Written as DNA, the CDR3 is TGTGCCAGCATAGGATGGGACAGGAGGAATTCACCCCTCCACTTT.

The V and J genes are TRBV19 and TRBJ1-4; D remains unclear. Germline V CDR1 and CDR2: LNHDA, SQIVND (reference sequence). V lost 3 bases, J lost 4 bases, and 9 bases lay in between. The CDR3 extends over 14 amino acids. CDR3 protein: CASSIPGYNEKLFF. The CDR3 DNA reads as TGTGCCAGTAGTATCCCAGGATATAATGAAAAACTGTTTTTT.

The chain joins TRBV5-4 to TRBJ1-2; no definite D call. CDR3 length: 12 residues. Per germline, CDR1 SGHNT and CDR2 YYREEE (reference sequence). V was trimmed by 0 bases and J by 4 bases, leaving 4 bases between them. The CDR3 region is CASSLDIYGYTF. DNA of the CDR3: TGTGCCAGCAGCTTGGACATCTATGGCTACACCTTC.

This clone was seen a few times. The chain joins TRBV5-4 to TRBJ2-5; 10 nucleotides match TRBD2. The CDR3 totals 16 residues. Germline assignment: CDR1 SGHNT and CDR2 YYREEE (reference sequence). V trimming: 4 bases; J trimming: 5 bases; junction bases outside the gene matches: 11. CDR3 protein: CASSRAGGPGEETQYF. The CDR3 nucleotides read TGTGCCAGCAGCAGAGCGGGAGGGCCGGGTGAGGAGACCCAGTACTTC.

CDR3 protein: CASSPDKANGYTF. DNA of the CDR3: TGTGCCAGCTCCCCCGACAAAGCCAATGGCTACACCTTC. The chain joins TRBV18 to TRBJ1-2; D remains unclear. V gave up 6 bases and J gave up 6 bases, with 14 bases separating them. The germline CDR1 and CDR2 sequences are KGHSH and LQKENI. This CDR3 is 13 amino acids long.

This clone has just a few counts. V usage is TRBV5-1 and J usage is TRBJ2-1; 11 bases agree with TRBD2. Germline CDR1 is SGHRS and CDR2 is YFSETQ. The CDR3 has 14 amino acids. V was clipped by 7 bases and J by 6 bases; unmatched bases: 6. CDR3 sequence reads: CASLKGTSGNEQFF. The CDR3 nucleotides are TGCGCCAGCCTAAAGGGGACTAGCGGCAATGAGCAGTTCTTC.

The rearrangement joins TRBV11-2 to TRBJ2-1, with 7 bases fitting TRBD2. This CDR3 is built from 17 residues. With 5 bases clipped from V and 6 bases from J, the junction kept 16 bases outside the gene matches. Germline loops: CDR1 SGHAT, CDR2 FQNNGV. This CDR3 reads CASSPAGGVSGANEQFF. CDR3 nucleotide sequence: TGTGCCAGCAGCCCCGCCGGGGGAGTAAGCGGGGCCAATGAGCAGTTCTTC.